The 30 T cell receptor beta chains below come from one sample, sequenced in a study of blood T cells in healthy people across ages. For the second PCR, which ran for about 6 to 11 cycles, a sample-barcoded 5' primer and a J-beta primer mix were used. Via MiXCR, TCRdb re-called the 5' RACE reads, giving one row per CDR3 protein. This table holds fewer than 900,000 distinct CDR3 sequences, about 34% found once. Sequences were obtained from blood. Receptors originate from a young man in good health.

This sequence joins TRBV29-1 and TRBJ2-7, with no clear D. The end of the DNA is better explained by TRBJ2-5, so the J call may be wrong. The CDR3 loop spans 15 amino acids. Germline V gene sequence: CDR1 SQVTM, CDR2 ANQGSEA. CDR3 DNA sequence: TGCAGCGTTGAAGATTCTCAAGTGGGTCTAAGGACCCAGTACTTC. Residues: CSVEDSQVGLRTQYF.

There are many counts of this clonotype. The CDR3: CASSYSLFSEQYF. The CDR3 nucleotides are TGTGCCAGCAGTTACTCGCTTTTCAGCGAGCAGTACTTC. The gene calls are TRBV6-5 and TRBJ2-7; D gene unclear. The CDR3 has 13 residues. The V and J ends lost 0 bases and 6 bases respectively, with 9 bases between them. Germline loops: CDR1 MNHEY, CDR2 SVGAGI.

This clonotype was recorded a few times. The CDR3 reads CASSLSLPSSGANVLTF. CDR3 nucleotide sequence: TGTGCCAGCAGTTTATCTTTGCCGAGCTCTGGGGCCAACGTCCTGACTTTC. This chain joins TRBV27 and TRBJ2-6; D gene uncertain. V was clipped by 0 bases and J by 0 bases, with 9 bases between them. This CDR3 region has 17 residues. Germline V gene lookup returns CDR1 MNHEY and CDR2 SMNVEV (reference sequence).

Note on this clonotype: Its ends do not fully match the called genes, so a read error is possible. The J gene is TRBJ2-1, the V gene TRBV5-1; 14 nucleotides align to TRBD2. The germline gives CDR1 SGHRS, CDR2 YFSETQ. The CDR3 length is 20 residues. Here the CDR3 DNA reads TGCACCAGCAGCTTGGATGACCGACTAGCGGGGGGGAGCTCCTACAATGAGCAGTTCTTC. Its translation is CTSSLDDRLAGGSSYNEQFF.

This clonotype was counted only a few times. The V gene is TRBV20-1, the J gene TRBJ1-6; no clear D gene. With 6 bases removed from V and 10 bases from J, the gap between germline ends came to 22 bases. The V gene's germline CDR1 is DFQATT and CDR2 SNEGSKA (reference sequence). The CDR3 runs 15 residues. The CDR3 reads CSAKPKEDPSSPLHF. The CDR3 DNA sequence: TGCAGTGCAAAACCGAAGGAGGACCCAAGCTCACCCCTCCACTTT.

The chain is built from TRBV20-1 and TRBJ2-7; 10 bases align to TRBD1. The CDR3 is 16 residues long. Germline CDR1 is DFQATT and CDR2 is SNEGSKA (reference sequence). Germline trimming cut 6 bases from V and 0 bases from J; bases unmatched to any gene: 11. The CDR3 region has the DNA TGCAGTGCACCCGTAGGCGGGACAGGGGACTCCTACGAGCAGTACTTC. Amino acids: CSAPVGGTGDSYEQYF.

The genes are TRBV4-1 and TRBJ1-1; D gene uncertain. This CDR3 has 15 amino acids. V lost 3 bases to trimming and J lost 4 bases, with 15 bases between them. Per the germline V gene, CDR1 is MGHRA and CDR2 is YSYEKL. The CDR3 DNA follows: TGCGCCAGCAGCCATGATAGGGTCGAGGGCACTGAAGCTTTCTTT. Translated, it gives CASSHDRVEGTEAFF.

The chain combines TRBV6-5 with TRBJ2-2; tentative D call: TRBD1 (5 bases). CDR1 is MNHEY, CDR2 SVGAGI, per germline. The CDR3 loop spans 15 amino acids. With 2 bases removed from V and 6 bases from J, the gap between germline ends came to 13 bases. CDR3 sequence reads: CASSYQGRSAGELFF. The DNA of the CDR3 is TGTGCCAGCAGTTACCAGGGCCGATCGGCCGGGGAGCTGTTTTTT.

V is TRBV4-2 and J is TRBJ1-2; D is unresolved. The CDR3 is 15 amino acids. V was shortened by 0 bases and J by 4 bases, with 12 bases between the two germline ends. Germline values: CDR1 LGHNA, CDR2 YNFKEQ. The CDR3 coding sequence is TGTGCCAGCAGCCAAGAAAGCCAGGCGTCCTATGGCTACACCTTC. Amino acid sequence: CASSQESQASYGYTF.

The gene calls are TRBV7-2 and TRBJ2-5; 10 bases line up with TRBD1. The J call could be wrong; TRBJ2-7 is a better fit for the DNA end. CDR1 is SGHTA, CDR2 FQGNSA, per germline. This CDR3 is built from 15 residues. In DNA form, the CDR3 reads TGTGCCAGCAGTTCCGGGACAGGGGTATTCTACGAGCAGTACTTC. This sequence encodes CASSSGTGVFYEQYF.

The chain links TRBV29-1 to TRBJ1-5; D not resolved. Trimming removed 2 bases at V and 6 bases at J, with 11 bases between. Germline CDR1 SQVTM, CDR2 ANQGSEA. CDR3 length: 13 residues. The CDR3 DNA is TGCAGCGTTGAACGGGAATCGGGTCAGCCCCAGCATTTT. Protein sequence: CSVERESGQPQHF.

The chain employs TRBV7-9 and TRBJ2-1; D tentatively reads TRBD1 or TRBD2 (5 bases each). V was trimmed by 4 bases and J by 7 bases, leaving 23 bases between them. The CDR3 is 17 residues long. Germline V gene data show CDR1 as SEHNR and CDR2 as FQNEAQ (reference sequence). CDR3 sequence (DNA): TGTGCCAGCAGCTCCTTGGACCTATACACCGAGGGGAATGAGCAGTTCTTC. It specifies CASSSLDLYTEGNEQFF.

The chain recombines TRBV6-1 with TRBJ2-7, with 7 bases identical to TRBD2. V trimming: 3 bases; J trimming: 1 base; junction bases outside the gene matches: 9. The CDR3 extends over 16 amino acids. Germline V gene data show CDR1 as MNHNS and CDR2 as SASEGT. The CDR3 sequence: CASSESEWEGSYEQYF. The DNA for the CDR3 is TGTGCCAGCAGTGAGTCCGAGTGGGAGGGGTCCTACGAGCAGTACTTC.

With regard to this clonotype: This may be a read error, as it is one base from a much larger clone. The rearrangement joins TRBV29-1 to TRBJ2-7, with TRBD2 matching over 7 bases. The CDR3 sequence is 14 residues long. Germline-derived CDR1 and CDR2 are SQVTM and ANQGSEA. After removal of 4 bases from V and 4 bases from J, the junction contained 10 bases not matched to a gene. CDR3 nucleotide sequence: TGCAGCGTTGGGTCGAGGGGAGCGGGGTACGAGCAGTACTTC. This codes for CSVGSRGAGYEQYF.

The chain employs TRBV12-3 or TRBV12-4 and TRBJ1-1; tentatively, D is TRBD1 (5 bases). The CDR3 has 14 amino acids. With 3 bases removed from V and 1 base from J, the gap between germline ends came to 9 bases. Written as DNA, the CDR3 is TGTGCCAGCAGTTTCCAGGGTCGGAACACTGAAGCTTTCTTT. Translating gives CASSFQGRNTEAFF.

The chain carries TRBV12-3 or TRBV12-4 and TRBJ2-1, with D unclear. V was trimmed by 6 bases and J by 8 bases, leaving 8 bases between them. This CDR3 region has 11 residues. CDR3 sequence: CASRDRDEQFF. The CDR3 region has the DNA TGTGCCAGCAGGGACCGGGATGAGCAGTTCTTC.

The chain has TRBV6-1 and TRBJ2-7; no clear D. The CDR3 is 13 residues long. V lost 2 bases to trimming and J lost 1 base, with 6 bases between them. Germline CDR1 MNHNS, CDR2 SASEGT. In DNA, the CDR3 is TGTGCCAGCAGTGAATCCTTTTCCTACGAGCAGTACTTC. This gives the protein CASSESFSYEQYF.

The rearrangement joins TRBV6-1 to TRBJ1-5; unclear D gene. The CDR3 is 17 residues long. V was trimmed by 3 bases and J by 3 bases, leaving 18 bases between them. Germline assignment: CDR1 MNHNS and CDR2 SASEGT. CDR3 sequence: CASSDYESLGFNQPQHF. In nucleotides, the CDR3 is TGTGCCAGCAGTGATTATGAAAGTCTGGGGTTCAATCAGCCCCAGCATTTT.

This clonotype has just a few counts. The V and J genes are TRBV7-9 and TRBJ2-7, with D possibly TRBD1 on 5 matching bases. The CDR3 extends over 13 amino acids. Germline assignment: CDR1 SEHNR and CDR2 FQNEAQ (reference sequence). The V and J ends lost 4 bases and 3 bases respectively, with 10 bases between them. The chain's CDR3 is CASSSNRNYEQYF. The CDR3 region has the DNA TGTGCCAGCAGCTCCAACAGGAACTACGAGCAGTACTTC.

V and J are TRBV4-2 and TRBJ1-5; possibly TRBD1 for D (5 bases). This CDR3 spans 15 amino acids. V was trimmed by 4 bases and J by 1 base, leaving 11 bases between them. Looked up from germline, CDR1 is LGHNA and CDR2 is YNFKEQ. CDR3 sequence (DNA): TGTGCCAGCAGCCCGCATCGGGGGAGCAATCAGCCCCAGCATTTT. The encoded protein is CASSPHRGSNQPQHF.

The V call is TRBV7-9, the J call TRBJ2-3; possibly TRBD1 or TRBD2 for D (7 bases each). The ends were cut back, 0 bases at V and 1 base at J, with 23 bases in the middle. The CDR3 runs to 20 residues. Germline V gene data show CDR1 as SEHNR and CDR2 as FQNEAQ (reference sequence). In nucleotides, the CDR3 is TGTGCCAGCAGCTTAGCTCCCGTGGGGAGGGGGCGGAGAGGCACAGATACGCAGTATTTT. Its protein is CASSLAPVGRGRRGTDTQYF.

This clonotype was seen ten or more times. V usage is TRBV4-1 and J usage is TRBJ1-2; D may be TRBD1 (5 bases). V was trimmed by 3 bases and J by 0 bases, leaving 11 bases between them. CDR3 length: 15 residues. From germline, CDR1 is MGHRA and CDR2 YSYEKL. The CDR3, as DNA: TGCGCCAGCAGCCAGGTTGGGGCCTCTAACTATGGCTACACCTTC. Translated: CASSQVGASNYGYTF.

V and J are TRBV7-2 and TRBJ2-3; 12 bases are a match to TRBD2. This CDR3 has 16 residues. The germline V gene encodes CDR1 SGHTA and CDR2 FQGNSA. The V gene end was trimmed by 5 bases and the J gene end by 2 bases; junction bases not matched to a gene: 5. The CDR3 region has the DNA TGTGCCAGCAGCCCGCTAGCGGGGGGGAACACAGATACGCAGTATTTT. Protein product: CASSPLAGGNTDTQYF. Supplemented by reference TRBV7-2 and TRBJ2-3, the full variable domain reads GAGVSQSPSNKVTEKGKDVELRCDPISGHTALYWYRQSLGQGLEFLIYFQGNSAPDKSGLPSDRFSAERTGGSVSTLTIQRTQQEDSAVYLCASSPLAGGNTDTQYFGPGTRLTVL.

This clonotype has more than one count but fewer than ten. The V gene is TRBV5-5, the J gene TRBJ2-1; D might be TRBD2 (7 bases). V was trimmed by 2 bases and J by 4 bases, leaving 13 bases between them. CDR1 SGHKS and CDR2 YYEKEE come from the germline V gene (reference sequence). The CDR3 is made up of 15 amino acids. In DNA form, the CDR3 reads TGTGCCAGCAGCTTTGGCGGGGGCGGGTACAATGAGCAGTTCTTC. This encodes CASSFGGGGYNEQFF.

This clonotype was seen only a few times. The CDR3 DNA reads as TGTGCCAGCAGCTTAGAAACTAGCGGGCGCCCACTGGATGAGCAGTTCTTC. It codes for CASSLETSGRPLDEQFF. The rearrangement links TRBV11-2 to TRBJ2-1; TRBD2 matches at 9 bases. CDR3 length: 17 residues. The V and J ends lost 0 bases and 8 bases, in that order; junction bases with no gene match: 11. Germline values: CDR1 SGHAT, CDR2 FQNNGV.

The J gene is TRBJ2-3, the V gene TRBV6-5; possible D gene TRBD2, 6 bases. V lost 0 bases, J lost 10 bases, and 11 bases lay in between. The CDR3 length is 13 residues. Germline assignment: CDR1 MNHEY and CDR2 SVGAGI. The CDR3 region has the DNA TGTGCCAGCAGTTACTCGATGGGGGGTTCGCAGTATTTT. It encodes CASSYSMGGSQYF.

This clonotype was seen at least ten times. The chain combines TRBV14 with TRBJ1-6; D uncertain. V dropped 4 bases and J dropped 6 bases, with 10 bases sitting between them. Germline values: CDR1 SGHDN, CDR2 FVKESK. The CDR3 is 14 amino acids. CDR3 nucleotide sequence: TGTGCCAGCAGCCTCGGGAGTAGTAATTCACCCCTCCACTTT. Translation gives CASSLGSSNSPLHF. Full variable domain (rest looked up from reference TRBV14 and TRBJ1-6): EAGVTQFPSHSVIEKGQTVTLRCDPISGHDNLYWYRRVMGKEIKFLLHFVKESKQDESGMPNNRFLAERTGGTYSTLKVQPAELEDSGVYFCASSLGSSNSPLHFGNGTRLTVT.

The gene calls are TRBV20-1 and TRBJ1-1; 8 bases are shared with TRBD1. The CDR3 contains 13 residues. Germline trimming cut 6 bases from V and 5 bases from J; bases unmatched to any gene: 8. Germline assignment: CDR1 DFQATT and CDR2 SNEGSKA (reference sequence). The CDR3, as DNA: TGCAGTGCCGCGACAGGGGAAGGGACTGAAGCTTTCTTT. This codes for CSAATGEGTEAFF.

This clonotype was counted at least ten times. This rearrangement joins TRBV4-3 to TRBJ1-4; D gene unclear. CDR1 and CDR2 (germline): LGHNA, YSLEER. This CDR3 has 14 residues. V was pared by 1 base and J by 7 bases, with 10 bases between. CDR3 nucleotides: TGCGCCAGCAGCCAAGTCCCCCGGGTTGAAAAACTGTTTTTT. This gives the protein CASSQVPRVEKLFF.

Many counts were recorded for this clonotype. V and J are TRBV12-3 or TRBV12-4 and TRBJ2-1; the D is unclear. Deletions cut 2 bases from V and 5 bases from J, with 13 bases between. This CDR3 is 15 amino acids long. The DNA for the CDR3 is TGTGCCAGCAGTTTAACTCCCGACGGAAACAATGAGCAGTTCTTC. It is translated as CASSLTPDGNNEQFF.